This T cell receptor (beta chain) was captured in a study of cytomegalovirus exposure and HLA in healthy donors. Looking at the study overall: Some 77 million unique TCRs from HLA-typed donors were held in an early release of data. General study points: Per published accounts, TCR beta sequences correctly predicted the HLA-A and HLA-B alleles of most subjects.

For this clone: Its specificity is unknown.

Both 60 Vbeta primers and 13 Jbeta primers went into the PCR. Sequencing was performed with immunoSEQ multiplex PCR; in TCRdb, only in-frame clones are kept and a portion is missing. The sample includes around 89,000 clones, 76% of them seen just once. The length of the CDR3 is 12 residues. The germline V and J ends were trimmed by 1 base and 3 bases, with 3 bases remaining between them. Germline V CDR1 and CDR2: SGHDT, YYEEEE. The sequence came from a man between 40 and 49 years old in good health and CMV-seronegative. The sample was PBMCs. The V and J genes are TRBV5-6 and TRBJ2-3; the D is unclear. CDR3 in amino acids: CASSLLTDTQYF. The CDR3 DNA reads TGTGCCAGCAGCTTGCTGACAGATACGCAGTATTTT.